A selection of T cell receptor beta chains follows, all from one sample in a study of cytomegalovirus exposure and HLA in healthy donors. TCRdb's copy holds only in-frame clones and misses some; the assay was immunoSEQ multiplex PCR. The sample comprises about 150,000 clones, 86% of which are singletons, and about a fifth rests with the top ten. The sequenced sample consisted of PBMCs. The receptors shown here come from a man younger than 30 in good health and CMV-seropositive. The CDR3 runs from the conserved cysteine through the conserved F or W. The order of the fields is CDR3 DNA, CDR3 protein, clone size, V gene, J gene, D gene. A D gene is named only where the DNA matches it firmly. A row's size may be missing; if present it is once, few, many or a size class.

TGTGCCAGCAGCCCGAACAATTACGAGCAGTACTTC	CASSPNNYEQYF	-	TRBV11-3	TRBJ2-7	-
TGTGCCAGCAGCCCGATGGACAGGGGTCCTTTGGGCTACACCTTC	CASSPMDRGPLGYTF	-	TRBV7-2	TRBJ1-2	TRBD1
TGTGCCAGCTCACCGGAAGCGGGATGGGGCACCGGGGAGCTGTTTTTT	CASSPEAGWGTGELFF	-	TRBV18	TRBJ2-2	TRBD2
TGTGCCAGCAGTCCGGCGGGACAGGCTTCGGGCTACACCTTC	CASSPAGQASGYTF	few	TRBV27	TRBJ1-2	TRBD1
TGTGCCACCCCGACAAGTAGCTCCTACAATGAGCAGTTCTTC	CATPTSSSYNEQFF	-	TRBV7-9	TRBJ2-1	-
TGTGCCAGCAGCCCCGGGTCGAACACCGGGGAGCTGTTTTTT	CASSPGSNTGELFF	-	TRBV14	TRBJ2-2	-
TGTGCCTGGAATGGGGGCGGAATTCAGCCCCAGCATTTT	CAWNGGGIQPQHF	-	TRBV30	TRBJ1-5	-
TGTGCCAGCAGCCCTCTAGGAGGGGGACAGCGCTCCTACGAGCAGTACTTC	CASSPLGGGQRSYEQYF	-	TRBV7-9	TRBJ2-7	-
TGTGCCAGTAGTATAGAAACAGGGGGCTATGGCTACACCTTC	CASSIETGGYGYTF	-	TRBV19	TRBJ1-2	TRBD1
TGCGCCAGCAGCGGGAGAAGGGGGCCGCACTATGGCTACACCTTC	CASSGRRGPHYGYTF	-	TRBV4-3	TRBJ1-2	TRBD1
TGCGCCAGCTTCCGACAGGGAAGGGTCGATGAGCAGTTCTTC	CASFRQGRVDEQFF	once	TRBV5-1	TRBJ2-1	TRBD1
TGCGCCAGCAGCCCCAATAGGGCCGGGGTCACTGAAGCTTTCTTT	CASSPNRAGVTEAFF	-	TRBV5-1	TRBJ1-1	-
TGCAGCGTTGTTTCACAGTGGAATCAGCCCCAGCATTTT	CSVVSQWNQPQHF	-	TRBV29-1	TRBJ1-5	-
TGTGCCTGGAGCAGGGACAGTCTTAACTATGGCTACACCTTC	CAWSRDSLNYGYTF	-	TRBV30	TRBJ1-2	TRBD1
TGTGCCAGCAGCAAACAGGGGGCGGGCTACGGTGAAGCTTTCTTT	CASSKQGAGYGEAFF	once	TRBV7-3	TRBJ1-1	TRBD1
TGCGCCAGCAGCTTGGGAGCGGGAGGGTTTGAGCAGTACTTC	CASSLGAGGFEQYF	once	TRBV5-1	TRBJ2-7	TRBD2
TGTGCCAGCAGCTTCGACAGGTCGGGAAGCGAGCAGTACTTC	CASSFDRSGSEQYF	-	TRBV7-2	TRBJ2-7	-